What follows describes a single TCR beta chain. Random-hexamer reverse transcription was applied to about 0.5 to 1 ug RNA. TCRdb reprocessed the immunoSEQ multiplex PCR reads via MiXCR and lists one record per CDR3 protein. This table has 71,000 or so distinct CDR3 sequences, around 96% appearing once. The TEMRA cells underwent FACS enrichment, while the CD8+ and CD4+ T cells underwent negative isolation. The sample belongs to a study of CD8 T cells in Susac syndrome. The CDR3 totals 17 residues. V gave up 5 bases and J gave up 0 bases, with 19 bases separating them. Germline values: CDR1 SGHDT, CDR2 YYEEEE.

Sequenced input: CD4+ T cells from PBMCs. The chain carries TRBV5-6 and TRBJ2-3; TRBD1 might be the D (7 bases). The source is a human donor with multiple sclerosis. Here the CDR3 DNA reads TGTGCCAGCAGTCATACCGGACAGGAGGGGAGCACAGATACGCAGTATTTT. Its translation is CASSHTGQEGSTDTQYF.